The clone carrying this T cell receptor (beta chain) was seen just once. Seattle's enrolled individuals joined amid active infection and were then monitored longitudinally. This specimen comes from a study of blood T cell repertoires in COVID-19. Study details: Sites across the United States, Italy and Spain contributed samples from acute and convalescent COVID-19. T cells, B-cell-depleted T cells, or PBMCs provided the cDNA or gDNA that served as material.

Using immunoSEQ multiplex PCR, the repertoire was profiled, and TCRdb retains in-frame clones only, with some absent. This table has 300,000 to 350,000 clones, around 90% appearing once. The source material was peripheral blood. The receptor's source is a woman in her twenties or thirties with COVID-19, enrolled during active disease.

Here the CDR3 DNA reads TGTGCCAGCAGTCCTGACAGGGGGGTAGAAAAACTGTTTTTT. It encodes CASSPDRGVEKLFF. This chain uses TRBV7-2 with TRBJ1-4, with 9 positions matching TRBD1. The V gene's germline CDR1 is SGHTA and CDR2 FQGNSA. The CDR3 spans 14 residues. V shed 6 bases, J shed 8 bases, and the junction held 7 bases outside the gene matches.